This is a list of T cell receptor beta chains from one sample in a study of beta chain features in type 1 diabetes. The table came from immunoSEQ multiplex PCR; TCRdb's copy has only in-frame clones and leaves some out. The sample carries about 170,000 clones, roughly 8% recorded once. The sample consisted of central memory CD4+ T cells from blood. These receptors were collected from a man between 18 and 29 years old with type 1 diabetes. Each CDR3 is given with its conserved first and last residue. The D gene is left open where the match is weak. Only part of the rows carry a size: once, few, many, or a class if the clone is expanded.

d_gene,j_gene,v_gene,abundance,CDR3nt,CDR3aa
TRBD1,TRBJ2-4,TRBV7-2,-,TGTGCCAGCAGCCTCCAAGGGACAGTTGGAGTCAAAAACATTCAGTACTTC,CASSLQGTVGVKNIQYF
-,TRBJ1-1,TRBV25-1,-,TGTGCCAGCAGTGACGGAAGATTCCCAAGGGGGGCTTTCTTT,CASSDGRFPRGAFF
-,TRBJ2-2,TRBV5-4,-,TGTGCCAGCAGCTTGGTGACAGCCAACACCGGGGAGCTGTTTTTT,CASSLVTANTGELFF
-,TRBJ1-6,TRBV7-2,few,TGTGCCAGCAGCAGCAGGGGCTCCTATAATTCACCCCTCCACTTT,CASSSRGSYNSPLHF
-,TRBJ1-2,TRBV5-4,few,TGTGCCAGCAGCGTCGACAGAAACTATGGCTACACCTTC,CASSVDRNYGYTF
TRBD2,TRBJ2-1,TRBV30,few,TGTGCCTGGAGTGTACTAGGGAACAGCGGGAGGCCGTCGGAGCAGTTCTTC,CAWSVLGNSGRPSEQFF
-,TRBJ1-1,TRBV18,-,TGTGCCAGCTTAGCAATGAACACTGAAGCTTTCTTT,CASLAMNTEAFF
TRBD1,TRBJ2-7,TRBV2,few,TGTGCCAGCAGTGCCGGGACAGGGTTTACCGAGCAGTACTTC,CASSAGTGFTEQYF
TRBD2,TRBJ2-7,TRBV29-1,few,TGCAGCGTTGGAACTAGCGGGAGAGGCGAGCAGTACTTC,CSVGTSGRGEQYF
TRBD1,TRBJ1-2,TRBV29-1,few,TGCAGCGTATTAGCCCGGGACAGGGTCTATGGCTACACCTTC,CSVLARDRVYGYTF
-,TRBJ1-5,TRBV27,few,TGTGCCAGCAGTTTATCGAGGGCTACCAATCAGCCCCAGCATTTT,CASSLSRATNQPQHF
-,TRBJ1-5,TRBV4-3,few,TGCGCCAGCAGCCCGGCGGGAGGCCAGCCCCAGCATTTT,CASSPAGGQPQHF
TRBD1,TRBJ2-5,TRBV11-2,-,TGTGCCAGCAGCTTTCGACAGGGGGGCTTTGCGCAGTACTTC,CASSFRQGGFAQYF
TRBD1,TRBJ1-2,TRBV9,few,TGTGCCAGCAGCGTCGAGACAGGGCTGCGCGGCTACACCTTC,CASSVETGLRGYTF
TRBD1,TRBJ2-7,TRBV28,many,TGTGCCAGCAGCACACCGGGACAGGGTTCCCCTTACGAGCAGTACTTC,CASSTPGQGSPYEQYF
-,TRBJ2-7,TRBV7-2,few,TGTGCCAGCAGCTTGGGGACACTGACCTACGAGCAGTACTTC,CASSLGTLTYEQYF
-,TRBJ1-1,TRBV4-3,-,TGCGCCAGCAGCCAAGACTTAGAAAACACTGAAGCTTTCTTT,CASSQDLENTEAFF
-,TRBJ1-6,TRBV14,few,TGTGCCAGCAGCCCTCTAAGCGGGACACTAAACACACCCCTCCACTTT,CASSPLSGTLNTPLHF
-,TRBJ2-5,TRBV4-2,few,TGTGCCAGCAGCTTCTCGGGGGAAGAGACCCAGTACTTC,CASSFSGEETQYF
-,TRBJ1-1,TRBV5-1,few,TGCGCCAGCAGCTTCGCGGCGGGATCGGGTCGGGGAAGCACTGAAGCTTTCTTT,CASSFAAGSGRGSTEAFF
-,TRBJ2-5,TRBV11-2,many,TGTGCCAGCAGCCGGGAACGACGCGAGACCCAGTACTTC,CASSRERRETQYF
TRBD2,TRBJ2-7,TRBV6-5,-,TGTGCCAGCAGTGCTAGCGGGACTAACGAGCAGTACTTC,CASSASGTNEQYF
-,TRBJ2-3,TRBV2,-,TGTGCCAGCAGGGTTGACACCAACACAGATACGCAGTATTTT,CASRVDTNTDTQYF
TRBD2,TRBJ2-1,TRBV7-9,-,TGTGCCAGCAGGGCGTTAGCGGGAGGGTTCTCCTACAATGAGCAGTTCTTC,CASRALAGGFSYNEQFF
TRBD2,TRBJ2-1,TRBV19,-,TGTGCCAGTAGCCCGCGGGCGGGAGGGCCGCCCAATGAGCAGTTCTTC,CASSPRAGGPPNEQFF
TRBD1,TRBJ1-2,TRBV5-6,-,TGTGCCAGCAGCTCGGACAGGGTCGGGGGCTACACCTTC,CASSSDRVGGYTF